This is a list of T cell receptor beta chains from one sample in a study of cytomegalovirus exposure and HLA in healthy donors. Data came from immunoSEQ multiplex PCR; TCRdb stores just in-frame clones and leaves some out. The sample shows approximately 190,000 clones, more than 65% of them seen only once. Sequencing was carried out using PBMCs. These receptors originate from a woman aged 25 to 45 in good health and CMV-seropositive. Both conserved end residues are part of each CDR3. The order of the fields is J gene, clone size, D gene, V gene, CDR3 DNA, CDR3 protein. A D gene is named only where the DNA matches it firmly. Expanded clones are given a class, and other clones once, few, many or no size at all.

TRBJ2-1 - TRBD1 TRBV5-1 TGCGCCAGCAGCCTTCTGACAGGGGGCTCCAATGAGCAGTTCTTC CASSLLTGGSNEQFF
TRBJ2-1 - TRBD2 TRBV27 TGTGCCAGCACACCCGGGACTAGCGGGAGCTATGAGCAGTTCTTC CASTPGTSGSYEQFF
TRBJ2-7 - TRBD2 TRBV11-2 TGTGCCAGCAGCACTAGCGGGGGAAGCTCCTACGAGCAGTACTTC CASSTSGGSSYEQYF
TRBJ1-1 - - TRBV7-2 TGTGCCAGCAGCTTAGCGCCGGTGAGAGGGATATTCTTT CASSLAPVRGIFF
TRBJ2-7 few - TRBV5-1 TGCGCCAGCAGCTTGGGTCCCGACAGGAGCTCCTACGAGCAGTACTTC CASSLGPDRSSYEQYF
TRBJ2-7 - TRBD2 TRBV20-1 TGCAGCGGGGGGAGCTCCTACGAGCAGTACTTC CSGGSSYEQYF
TRBJ2-1 once - TRBV30 TGTGCCTGGAGCTTGGAATGGGGCGGTGAGCAGTTCTTC CAWSLEWGGEQFF
TRBJ1-2 - - TRBV9 TGTGCCAGCAGTACCGACAGTTACTATGGCTACACCTTC CASSTDSYYGYTF
TRBJ2-7 - TRBD1 TRBV5-5 TGTGCCAGCAGCTCGTGGACAGGGACGTACGAGCAGTACTTC CASSSWTGTYEQYF
TRBJ1-1 once - TRBV5-1 TGCGCCAGCAGCTTTGAGGGAGTCATGAACACTGAAGCTTTCTTT CASSFEGVMNTEAFF
TRBJ1-5 - - TRBV18 TGTGCCAGCTCACCGGACAGTCAGCCCCAGCATTTT CASSPDSQPQHF
TRBJ1-5 - - TRBV6-5 TGTGCCAGCAGTCGCGCCGAGGGGCCCCAGCATTTT CASSRAEGPQHF
TRBJ1-3 - - TRBV6-5 TGTGCCAGCAGTTTGGGAGAAATCAGCTCTGGAAACACCATATATTTT CASSLGEISSGNTIYF
TRBJ1-1 - - TRBV16 TGTGCCAGCAGCCTTCTGCGCATGAACACTGAAGCTTTCTTT CASSLLRMNTEAFF
TRBJ2-7 - - TRBV6-5 TGTGCCAGCAGACCTCTGGGCGGGACCTCCTACGAGCAGTACTTC CASRPLGGTSYEQYF
TRBJ2-3 - TRBD2 TRBV11-2 TGTGCCAGCAGCTTAGGAGGCGGGAGAGGGTTAGATACGCAGTATTTT CASSLGGGRGLDTQYF
TRBJ1-1 - TRBD1 TRBV28 TGTGCCAGCAGTTCCCCGGGACAGGGGATCTCTGAAGCTTTCTTT CASSSPGQGISEAFF
TRBJ2-1 many - TRBV4-1 TGCGCCAGCAGCCCCTCGACTAGATATGAGCAGTTCTTC CASSPSTRYEQFF
TRBJ1-1 - - TRBV28 TGTGCCAGCAGTTCCAGGGGCCCAGTTGAAGCTTTCTTT CASSSRGPVEAFF
TRBJ2-5 few TRBD2 TRBV4-2 TGTGCCAGCAGCCACGGGACTAACCAAGAGACCCAGTACTTC CASSHGTNQETQYF
TRBJ2-2 - - TRBV5-1 TGCGCCAGCAGCTTGATACAGGCAAACACCGGGGAGCTGTTTTTT CASSLIQANTGELFF
TRBJ2-1 - TRBD2 TRBV7-2 TGTGCCAGCAGTAGAAGCGGGAGGGCGATCAATGAGCAGTTCTTC CASSRSGRAINEQFF
TRBJ1-2 - - TRBV5-4 TGTGCCAGCAGCGCACCGGGACTCAGTTTTTACGGCTACACCTTC CASSAPGLSFYGYTF
TRBJ2-7 - - TRBV5-1 TGCGCCAGCAGCCCGACGCTTGGAGGGGTGATGGTTAAGTACTTC CASSPTLGGVMVKYF
TRBJ2-7 - - TRBV5-1 TGCGCCAGCAGCGCCGGGACACCGGAGGCCGAGCAGTACTTC CASSAGTPEAEQYF
TRBJ1-1 - TRBD1 TRBV2 TGTGCCAGCAGAAGACAGGGTTTGAACACTGAAACTTTCTTT CASRRQGLNTETFF
TRBJ2-2 many - TRBV28 TGTGCAGCAGGGGGGAGTACCGGGGAGCTGTTTTTT CAAGGSTGELFF
TRBJ1-5 - - TRBV2 TGTGCCAGCAGTGATACGTCGGGCAATCAGCCCCAGCATTTT CASSDTSGNQPQHF
TRBJ2-7 - TRBD2 TRBV19 TGTGCCAGTAGTATGGGAGGGGATCGCTATAGGGGCTACGAGCAGTACTTC CASSMGGDRYRGYEQYF
TRBJ1-1 - TRBD1 TRBV29-1 TGCAGCGTTGTGGCAGGGGGGAGGACTGAAGCTTTCTTT CSVVAGGRTEAFF
TRBJ1-2 - - TRBV7-2 TGTGCCAGCAGCTTTGAGAGCGTCACAGGCTACACCTTC CASSFESVTGYTF
TRBJ2-2 - - TRBV4-1 TGCGCCAGCAGCCAAGCTGTTCTCACCGGGGAGCTGTTTTTT CASSQAVLTGELFF
TRBJ1-2 - - TRBV7-3 TGTGCCAGCAGCTCACGCGTAGCTAACTATGGCTACACCTTC CASSSRVANYGYTF
TRBJ1-2 - TRBD1 TRBV6-1 TGTGCCAGCAGCGGGGTCGGGACAGGGGGCCGCTACACCTTC CASSGVGTGGRYTF
TRBJ2-2 - TRBD1 TRBV7-6 TGTGCCAGCAGCCGCAGGGCGGGACAGGACTACGGCGGGGAGCTGTTTTTT CASSRRAGQDYGGELFF
TRBJ2-2 - - TRBV2 TGTGCCAGCACGCAGGGCATGGTCGGGGAGCTGTTTTTT CASTQGMVGELFF
TRBJ2-7 - - TRBV6-5 TGTGCCAGCAGTTACTCCCACAGCTACGAGCAGTACTTC CASSYSHSYEQYF
TRBJ2-7 - - TRBV5-1 TGCGCCAGCAGCTTGGTTACTGACTACGAGCAGTACTTC CASSLVTDYEQYF
TRBJ1-3 - - TRBV2 TGTGCCAGTACTACAAGACGTTCTGGAAACACCATATATTTT CASTTRRSGNTIYF
TRBJ2-7 few - TRBV5-1 TGCGCCAGCAGCTTGGCCGAGTGGCCCACCGGGGGCGAGCAGTACTTC CASSLAEWPTGGEQYF
TRBJ1-2 - - TRBV19 TGTGCCAGTAGTATATCTTTTGGAGATTATGGCTACACCTTC CASSISFGDYGYTF
TRBJ2-2 - TRBD2 TRBV6-1 TGTGCCAGCAGTGCGGAACCGGGACTAGTACCCGGGGAGCTGTTTTTT CASSAEPGLVPGELFF
TRBJ1-5 few - TRBV6-6 TGTGCCAGCAGTGAGATAGCCCAGCCCCAGCATTTT CASSEIAQPQHF
TRBJ2-3 - - TRBV28 TGTGCCAGCAGTTTATCTCTAACGGGGGGCCAGGGTACGCAGTATTTT CASSLSLTGGQGTQYF
TRBJ2-2 - TRBD2 TRBV11-3 TGTGCCAGCAGCTTAAGACTAGCGGGATTTACCGGGGAGCTGTTTTTT CASSLRLAGFTGELFF